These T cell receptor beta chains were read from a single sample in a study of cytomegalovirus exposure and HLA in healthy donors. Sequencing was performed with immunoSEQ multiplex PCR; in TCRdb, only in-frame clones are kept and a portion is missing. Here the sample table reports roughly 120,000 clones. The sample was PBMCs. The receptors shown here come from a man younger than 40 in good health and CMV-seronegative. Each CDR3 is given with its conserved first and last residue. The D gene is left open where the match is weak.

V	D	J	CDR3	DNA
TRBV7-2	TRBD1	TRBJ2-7	CASSFDRVYEQYF	TGTGCCAGCAGCTTCGACAGGGTCTACGAGCAGTACTTC
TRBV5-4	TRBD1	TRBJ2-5	CVSSMTGLQETQYF	TGTGTCAGCAGCATGACAGGGCTACAAGAGACCCAGTACTTC
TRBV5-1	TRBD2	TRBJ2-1	CASSLDLAGAHNEQFF	TGCGCCAGCAGCTTGGACCTAGCGGGAGCCCATAATGAGCAGTTCTTC
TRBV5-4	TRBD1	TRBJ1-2	CASSPRSGQGGGGYTF	TGTGCCAGCAGTCCTAGGTCAGGACAGGGAGGTGGCGGCTACACCTTC
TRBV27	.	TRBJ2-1	CASSLTFSLNEQFF	TGTGCCAGCAGTTTAACTTTTTCCCTCAATGAGCAGTTCTTC
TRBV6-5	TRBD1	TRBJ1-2	CASSYSGSGGIGGYTF	TGTGCCAGCAGTTACTCGGGATCAGGGGGCATTGGCGGCTACACCTTC
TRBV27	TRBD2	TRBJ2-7	CASRTTSGKVEQYF	TGTGCCAGCAGAACCACTAGCGGGAAGGTCGAGCAGTACTTC
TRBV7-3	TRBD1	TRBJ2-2	CASSSRTGGHGELFF	TGTGCCAGCAGCTCGAGGACAGGGGGGCACGGGGAGCTGTTTTTT
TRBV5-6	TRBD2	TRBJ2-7	CASSLASSGPYYEQYF	TGTGCCAGCAGCTTGGCCTCTAGCGGCCCCTACTACGAGCAGTACTTC
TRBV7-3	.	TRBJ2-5	CASSPQGRGTQYF	TGTGCCAGCAGCCCGCAGGGGCGCGGGACCCAGTACTTC
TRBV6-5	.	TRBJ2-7	CASSYPGSTIPYF	TGTGCCAGCAGTTACCCCGGGAGTACTATCCCGTACTTC
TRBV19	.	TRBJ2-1	CASSIDPYRATHNEQFF	TGTGCCAGTAGTATAGATCCTTACAGGGCAACCCACAATGAGCAGTTCTTC
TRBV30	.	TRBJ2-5	CAWQVKAGETQYF	TGTGCCTGGCAAGTCAAAGCGGGAGAGACCCAGTACTTC
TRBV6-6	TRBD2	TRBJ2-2	CASSLAGGGTGELFF	TGTGCCAGCAGTTTAGCGGGAGGAGGGACCGGGGAGCTGTTTTTT
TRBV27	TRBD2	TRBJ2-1	CASTERERANEQFF	TGTGCCAGCACAGAGCGGGAGCGAGCCAATGAGCAGTTCTTC
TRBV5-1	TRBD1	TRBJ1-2	CASSFGQGNGYTF	TGCGCCAGCAGCTTTGGACAGGGTAACGGCTACACCTTC
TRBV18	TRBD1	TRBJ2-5	CASSPARLTGGETQYF	TGTGCCAGCTCACCTGCGCGATTGACAGGGGGCGAGACCCAGTACTTC
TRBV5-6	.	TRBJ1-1	CASSLVDSLEAFF	TGTGCCAGCAGCTTAGTAGACAGCCTCGAAGCTTTCTTT
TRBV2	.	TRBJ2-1	CASSPYNEQFF	TGTGCCAGCAGTCCGTACAATGAGCAGTTCTTC
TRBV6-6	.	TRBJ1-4	CASSYLGQGSGKLFF	TGTGCCAGCAGTTACCTGGGTCAAGGAAGCGGAAAACTGTTTTTT
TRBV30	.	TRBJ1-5	CAWSVPGGPLFNQPQHF	TGTGCCTGGAGTGTACCCGGGGGACCTCTTTTCAATCAGCCCCAGCATTTT
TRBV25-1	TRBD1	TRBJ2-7	CASRYPRQGSYEQYF	TGTGCCAGCAGATATCCCCGACAGGGCTCCTACGAGCAGTACTTC
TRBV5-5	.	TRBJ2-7	CASSLAYGYEQYF	TGTGCCAGCAGCTTGGCCTACGGCTACGAGCAGTACTTC
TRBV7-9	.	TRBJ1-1	CASSEASMNTEAFF	TGTGCCAGCAGCGAGGCCAGCATGAACACTGAAGCTTTCTTT
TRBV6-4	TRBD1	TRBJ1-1	CASSDTGGGNTEAFF	TGTGCCAGCAGTGACACAGGGGGGGGGAACACTGAAGCTTTCTTT
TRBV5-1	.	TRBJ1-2	CASSLDQANYGYTF	TGCGCCAGCAGCTTGGACCAGGCTAACTATGGCTACACCTTC
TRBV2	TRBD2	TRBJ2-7	CASRPLAGGTHYEQYF	TGTGCCAGCAGACCCTTAGCGGGAGGAACCCACTACGAGCAGTACTTC
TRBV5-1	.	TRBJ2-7	CASSFGGLLSYEQYF	TGCGCCAGCAGCTTTGGCGGATTGCTATCCTACGAGCAGTACTTC
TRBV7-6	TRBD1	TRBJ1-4	CASSLGGQGYEKLFF	TGTGCCAGCAGCTTAGGTGGACAGGGTTATGAAAAACTGTTTTTT
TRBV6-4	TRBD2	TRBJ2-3	CASSDLGLAGHTQYF	TGTGCCAGCAGTGATTTAGGATTAGCGGGACATACGCAGTATTTT
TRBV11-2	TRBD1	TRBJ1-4	CASSPGTGFNEKLFF	TGTGCCAGCAGCCCCGGGACAGGGTTTAATGAAAAACTGTTTTTT
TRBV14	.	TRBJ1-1	CASSPGGNTEAFF	TGTGCCAGCAGCCCCGGCGGGAACACTGAAGCTTTCTTT
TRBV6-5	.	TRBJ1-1	CASTPGEATEAFF	TGTGCCAGCACCCCAGGGGAAGCCACTGAAGCTTTCTTT
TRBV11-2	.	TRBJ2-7	CASSLEPGTAYEQYF	TGTGCCAGCAGCTTAGAACCCGGCACAGCCTACGAGCAGTACTTC
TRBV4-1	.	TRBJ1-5	CASSQEVMSRRQPQHF	TGCGCCAGCAGCCAGGAGGTCATGAGTCGAAGGCAGCCCCAGCATTTT
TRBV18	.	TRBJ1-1	CASSNINTEAFF	TGTGCCAGCTCAAACATTAACACTGAAGCTTTCTTT
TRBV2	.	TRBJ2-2	CASSVTANTGELFF	TGTGCCAGCAGTGTAACGGCGAACACCGGGGAGCTGTTTTTT
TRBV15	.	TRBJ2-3	CATSRDPPGKRADTQYF	TGTGCCACCAGCAGAGATCCCCCGGGAAAGCGCGCAGATACGCAGTATTTT
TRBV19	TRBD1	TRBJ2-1	CASTLDRGWGEQFF	TGTGCCAGTACCCTGGACAGGGGGTGGGGTGAGCAGTTCTTC
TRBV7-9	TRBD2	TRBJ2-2	CASSLTSSGSLNTGELFF	TGTGCCAGCAGCTTAACGTCTAGCGGGAGCCTGAACACCGGGGAGCTGTTTTTT
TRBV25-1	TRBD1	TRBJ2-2	CAGQSNTGELFF	TGTGCGGGACAGAGCAACACCGGGGAGCTGTTTTTT
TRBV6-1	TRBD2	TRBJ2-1	CASSELAGDDEQFF	TGTGCCAGCAGTGAACTAGCGGGAGACGATGAGCAGTTCTTC
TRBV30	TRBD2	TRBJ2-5	CAWSVLSGRASFETQYF	TGTGCCTGGAGTGTACTCAGCGGGAGGGCCTCTTTTGAGACCCAGTACTTC
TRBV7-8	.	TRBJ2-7	CASSLVVGDEQYF	TGTGCCAGCAGCTTAGTCGTCGGGGACGAGCAGTACTTC
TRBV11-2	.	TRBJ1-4	CASSQVAEKLFF	TGTGCCAGCAGTCAGGTGGCGGAAAAACTGTTTTTT
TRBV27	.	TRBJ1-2	CASSPTGIYGYTF	TGTGCCAGCAGTCCGACAGGAATCTATGGCTACACCTTC
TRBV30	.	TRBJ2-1	CAWGPHPNEQFF	TGTGCCTGGGGCCCTCATCCCAATGAGCAGTTCTTC
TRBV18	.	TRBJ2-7	CASSPPQSDEQYF	TGTGCCAGCTCACCACCACAATCAGACGAGCAGTACTTC